This TCR beta chain was recovered during a study of blood T cell repertoires in COVID-19. Study information: Sources were T cells, B-cell-depleted T cells, or PBMCs; the material itself was cDNA or gDNA.

In the original processing: Reference gene primer amplification gave nucleated cell count estimates. Here immunoSEQ multiplex PCR was the method, and the copy in TCRdb shows in-frame clones only, minus some. The DNA was the basis for D and trimming; V, J and clone size are from that table. Found here are around 250,000 clones, approximately 90% of them singletons; the top ten hold approximately 4%. Germline CDR1 LNHDA, CDR2 SQIVND (reference sequence). This CDR3 spans 14 amino acids. The V end was cut by 6 bases, the J end by 1 base, with 12 bases between. V and J are TRBV19 and TRBJ1-2; D gene ambiguous. The receptor was derived from a woman in her twenties or thirties with acute COVID-19. The sequenced material came from PBMCs or T cells enriched from blood (not recorded which). This CDR3 is CASRPLELNYGYTF. For the CDR3, the DNA is TGTGCCAGTAGACCCTTGGAGCTTAACTATGGCTACACCTTC.